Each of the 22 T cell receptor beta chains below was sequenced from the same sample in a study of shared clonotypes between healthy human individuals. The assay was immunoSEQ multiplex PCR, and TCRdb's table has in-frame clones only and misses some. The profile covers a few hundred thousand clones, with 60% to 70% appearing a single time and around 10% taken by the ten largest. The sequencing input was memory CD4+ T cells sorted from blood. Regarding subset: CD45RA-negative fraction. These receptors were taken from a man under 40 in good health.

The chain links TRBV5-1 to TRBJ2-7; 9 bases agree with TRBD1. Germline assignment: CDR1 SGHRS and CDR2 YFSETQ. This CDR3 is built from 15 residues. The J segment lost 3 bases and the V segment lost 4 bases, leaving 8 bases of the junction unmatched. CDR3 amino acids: CASSLQGTGYYEQYF. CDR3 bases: TGCGCCAGCAGCCTCCAAGGGACAGGGTACTACGAGCAGTACTTC.

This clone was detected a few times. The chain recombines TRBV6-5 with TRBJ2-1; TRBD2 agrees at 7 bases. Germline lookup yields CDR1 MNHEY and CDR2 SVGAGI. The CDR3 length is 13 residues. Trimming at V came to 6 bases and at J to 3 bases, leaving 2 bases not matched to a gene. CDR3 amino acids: CASSQRGYNEQFF. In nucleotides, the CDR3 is TGTGCCAGCAGCCAGCGGGGCTACAATGAGCAGTTCTTC.

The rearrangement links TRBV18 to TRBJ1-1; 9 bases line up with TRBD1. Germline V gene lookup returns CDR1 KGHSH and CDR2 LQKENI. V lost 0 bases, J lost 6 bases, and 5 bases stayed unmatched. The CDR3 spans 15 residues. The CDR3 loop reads CASSPPSGQGSEAFF. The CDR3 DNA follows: TGTGCCAGCTCACCACCCTCGGGACAGGGCTCTGAAGCTTTCTTT.

In DNA form, the CDR3 reads TGTGCCAGCAGGAGGACAGGGACGACAGATACGCAGTATTTT. Amino acid sequence: CASRRTGTTDTQYF. This sequence joins TRBV6-5 and TRBJ2-3, with TRBD1 identical over 8 bases. Trimming at V came to 6 bases and at J to 3 bases, leaving 5 bases not matched to a gene. The CDR3 covers 14 residues. The germline gives CDR1 MNHEY, CDR2 SVGAGI.

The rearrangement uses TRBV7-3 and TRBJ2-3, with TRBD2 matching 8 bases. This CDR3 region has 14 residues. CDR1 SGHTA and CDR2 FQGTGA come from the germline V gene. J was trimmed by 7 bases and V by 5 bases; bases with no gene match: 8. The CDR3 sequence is CASSDGTSWNTQYF. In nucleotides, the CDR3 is TGTGCCAGCAGCGATGGGACTAGTTGGAATACGCAGTATTTT.

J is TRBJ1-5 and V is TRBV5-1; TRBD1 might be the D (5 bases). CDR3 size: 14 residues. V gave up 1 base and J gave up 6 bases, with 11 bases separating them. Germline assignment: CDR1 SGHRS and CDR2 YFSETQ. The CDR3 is CASSLSQGGQPQHF. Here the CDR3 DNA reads TGCGCCAGCAGCTTGAGCCAGGGAGGTCAGCCCCAGCATTTT.

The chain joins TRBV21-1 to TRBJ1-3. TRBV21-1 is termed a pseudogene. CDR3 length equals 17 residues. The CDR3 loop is CASSKRFYRGRGNTIYF. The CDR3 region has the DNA TGTGCCAGCAGCAAACGGTTTTATCGGGGTCGAGGAAACACCATATATTTT.

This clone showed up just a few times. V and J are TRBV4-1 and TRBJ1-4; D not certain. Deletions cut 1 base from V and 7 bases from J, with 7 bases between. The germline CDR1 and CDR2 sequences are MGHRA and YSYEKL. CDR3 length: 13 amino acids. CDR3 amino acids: CASSQARGEKLFF. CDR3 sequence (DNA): TGCGCCAGCAGCCAAGCTCGTGGTGAAAAACTGTTTTTT.

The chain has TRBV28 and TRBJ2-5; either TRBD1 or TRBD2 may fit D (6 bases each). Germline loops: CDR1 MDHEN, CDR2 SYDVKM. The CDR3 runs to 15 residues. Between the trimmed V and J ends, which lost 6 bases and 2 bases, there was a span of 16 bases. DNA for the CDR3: TGTGCCAGCAGCCCTACGAGGGGGGTACAAGAGACCCAGTACTTC. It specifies CASSPTRGVQETQYF.

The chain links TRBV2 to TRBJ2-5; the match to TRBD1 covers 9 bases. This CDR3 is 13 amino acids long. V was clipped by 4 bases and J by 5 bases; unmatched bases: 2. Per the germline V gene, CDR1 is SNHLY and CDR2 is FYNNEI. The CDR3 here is CASSGQGGETQYF. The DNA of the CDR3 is TGTGCCAGCAGTGGACAGGGGGGGGAGACCCAGTACTTC.

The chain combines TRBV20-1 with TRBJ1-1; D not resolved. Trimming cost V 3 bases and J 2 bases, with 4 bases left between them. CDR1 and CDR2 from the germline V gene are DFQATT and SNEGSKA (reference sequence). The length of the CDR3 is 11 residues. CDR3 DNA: TGCAGTGCTAGGTCTAACACTGAAGCTTTCTTT. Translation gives CSARSNTEAFF.

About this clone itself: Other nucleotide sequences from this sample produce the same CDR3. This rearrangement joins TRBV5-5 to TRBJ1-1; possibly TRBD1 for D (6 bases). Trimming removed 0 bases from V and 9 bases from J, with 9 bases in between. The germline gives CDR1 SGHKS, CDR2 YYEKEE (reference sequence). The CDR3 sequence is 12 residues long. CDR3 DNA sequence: TGTGCCAGCAGCTTGGGCCAGGGGAAAGCTTTCTTT. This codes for CASSLGQGKAFF. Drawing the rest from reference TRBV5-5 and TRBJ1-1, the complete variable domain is DAGVTQSPTHLIKTRGQQVTLRCSPISGHKSVSWYQQVLGQGPQFIFQYYEKEERGRGNFPDRFSARQFPNYSSELNVNALLLGDSALYLCASSLGQGKAFFGQGTRLTVV.

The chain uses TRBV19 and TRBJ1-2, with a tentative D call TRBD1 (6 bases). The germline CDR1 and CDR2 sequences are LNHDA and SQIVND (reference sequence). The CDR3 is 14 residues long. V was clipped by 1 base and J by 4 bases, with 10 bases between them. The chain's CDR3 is CASSIAWGLYGYTF. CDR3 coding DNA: TGTGCCAGTAGTATAGCGTGGGGGCTCTATGGCTACACCTTC.

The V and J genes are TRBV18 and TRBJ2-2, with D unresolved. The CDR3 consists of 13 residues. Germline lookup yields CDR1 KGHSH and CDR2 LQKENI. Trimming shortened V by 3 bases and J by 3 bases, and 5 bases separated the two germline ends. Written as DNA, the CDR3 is TGTGCCAGCTCACCCCAGGACACCGGGGAGCTGTTTTTT. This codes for CASSPQDTGELFF.

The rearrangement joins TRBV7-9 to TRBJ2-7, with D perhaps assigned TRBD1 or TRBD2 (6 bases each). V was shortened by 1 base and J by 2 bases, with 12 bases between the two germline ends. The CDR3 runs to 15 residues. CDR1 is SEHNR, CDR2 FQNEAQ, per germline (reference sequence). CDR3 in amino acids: CASSLGGARTYEQYF. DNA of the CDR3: TGTGCCAGCAGCTTAGGGGGGGCGAGGACCTACGAGCAGTACTTC.

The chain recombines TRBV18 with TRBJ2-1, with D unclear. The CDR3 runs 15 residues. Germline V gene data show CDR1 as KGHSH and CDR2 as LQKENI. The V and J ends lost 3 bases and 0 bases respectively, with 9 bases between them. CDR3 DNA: TGTGCCAGCTCACCGGGCAGGAGCTCCTACAATGAGCAGTTCTTC. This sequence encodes CASSPGRSSYNEQFF.

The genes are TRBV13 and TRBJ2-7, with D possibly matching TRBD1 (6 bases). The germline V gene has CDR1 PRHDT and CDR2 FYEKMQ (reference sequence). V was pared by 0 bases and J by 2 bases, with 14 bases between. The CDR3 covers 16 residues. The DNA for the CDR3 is TGTGCCAGCAGCTTAGGCAGGGGCAGGGGAGCCTACGAGCAGTACTTC. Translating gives CASSLGRGRGAYEQYF.

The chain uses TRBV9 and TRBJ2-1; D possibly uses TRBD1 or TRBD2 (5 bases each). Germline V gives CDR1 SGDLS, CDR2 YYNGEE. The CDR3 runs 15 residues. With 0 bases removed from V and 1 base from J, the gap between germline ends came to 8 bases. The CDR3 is CASSVGWGSYNEQFF. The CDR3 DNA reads TGTGCCAGCAGCGTAGGCTGGGGGTCCTACAATGAGCAGTTCTTC.

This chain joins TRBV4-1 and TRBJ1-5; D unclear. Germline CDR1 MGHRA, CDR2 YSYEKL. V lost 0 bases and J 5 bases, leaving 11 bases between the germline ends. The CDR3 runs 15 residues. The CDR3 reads CASSQEGFPDQPQHF. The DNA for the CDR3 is TGCGCCAGCAGCCAAGAAGGCTTCCCGGATCAGCCCCAGCATTTT.

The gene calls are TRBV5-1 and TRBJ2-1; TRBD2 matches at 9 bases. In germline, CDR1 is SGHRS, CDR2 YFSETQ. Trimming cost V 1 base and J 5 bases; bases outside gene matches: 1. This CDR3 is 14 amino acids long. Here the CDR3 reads CASSLSGRNNEQFF. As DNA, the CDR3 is TGCGCCAGCAGCTTGAGCGGGAGGAACAATGAGCAGTTCTTC. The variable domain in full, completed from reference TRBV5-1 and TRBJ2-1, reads KAGVTQTPRYLIKTRGQQVTLSCSPISGHRSVSWYQQTPGQGLQFLFEYFSETQRNKGNFPGRFSGRQFSNSRSEMNVSTLELGDSALYLCASSLSGRNNEQFFGPGTRLTVL.

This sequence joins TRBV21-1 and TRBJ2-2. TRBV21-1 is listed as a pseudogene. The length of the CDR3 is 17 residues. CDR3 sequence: CASSKSMTGPNTGELFF. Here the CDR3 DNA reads TGTGCCAGCAGCAAATCTATGACGGGACCCAACACCGGGGAGCTGTTTTTT.

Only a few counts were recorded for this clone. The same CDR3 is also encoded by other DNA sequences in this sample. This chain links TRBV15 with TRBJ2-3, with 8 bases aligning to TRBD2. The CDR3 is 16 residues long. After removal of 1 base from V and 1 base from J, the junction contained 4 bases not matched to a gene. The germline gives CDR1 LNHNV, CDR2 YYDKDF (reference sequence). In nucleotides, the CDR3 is TGTGCCACCAGCAGAGGGTCCGGGGGGGGCACAGATACGCAGTATTTT. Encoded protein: CATSRGSGGGTDTQYF.